These 14 T cell receptor beta chains originate from one sample sequenced in a study of shared T cell receptors in the human thymus. Profiling relied on immunoSEQ multiplex PCR, and the TCRdb table lists in-frame clones only, not all of them. The sample has over 450,000 clones; about four fifths are singletons. Another study also made use of these data, one on human thymus T cells.

The specimen sequenced was thymocytes. These receptors were collected from a boy under two years old with a congenital heart defect.

The V and J genes are TRBV19 and TRBJ1-3, with 8 bases lining up with TRBD1. Germline V gene sequence: CDR1 LNHDA, CDR2 SQIVND (reference sequence). This CDR3 has 16 residues. Trimming removed 7 bases from V and 4 bases from J; junction bases left unmatched: 12. This chain's CDR3 is CASTPIGAGGGNTIYF. DNA of the CDR3: TGTGCCAGTACCCCCATTGGGGCAGGGGGCGGAAACACCATATATTTT. The full variable domain, completed using reference TRBV19 and TRBJ1-3, is DGGITQSPKYLFRKEGQNVTLSCEQNLNHDAMYWYRQDPGQGLRLIYYSQIVNDFQKGDIAEGYSVSREKKESFPLTVTSAQKNPTAFYLCASTPIGAGGGNTIYFGEGSWLTVV.

The chain uses TRBV27 and TRBJ2-5; the D is unclear. Trimming took 10 bases from V and 0 from J, leaving 9 bases between them. This CDR3 is 12 amino acids long. The germline gives CDR1 MNHEY, CDR2 SMNVEV (reference sequence). CDR3: CATRSYQETQYF. In DNA form, the CDR3 reads TGTGCCACCCGTAGCTACCAAGAGACCCAGTACTTC.

The chain has TRBV5-6 and TRBJ2-1; D may be TRBD2 (6 bases). CDR1 and CDR2 from the germline V gene are SGHDT and YYEEEE. V was clipped by 1 base and J by 8 bases, with 19 bases between them. This CDR3 comprises 16 residues. The CDR3 nucleotides read TGTGCCAGCAGCTTGAGGCGGGATAGTGCTGGGGATGAGCAGTTCTTC. It codes for CASSLRRDSAGDEQFF.

This clone was detected only once. It is likely a read error, because the conserved phenylalanine at the end of the CDR3 is missing. This chain uses TRBV4-3 with TRBJ2-4; TRBD2 is a possible D gene (6 bases). This CDR3 has 15 amino acids. CDR1 is LGHNA, CDR2 YSLEER, per germline. Trimming left V 4 bases short and J 1 base short, with 11 bases between. The CDR3 nucleotides are TGCGCCAGCAGCCGGGCGGGGAGGGCCAAAAACATTCAGTACCTC. Protein product: CASSRAGRAKNIQYL.

This chain uses TRBV19 with TRBJ1-2, with D possibly being TRBD1 (5 bases). Germline loops: CDR1 LNHDA, CDR2 SQIVND (reference sequence). The CDR3 length is 14 residues. V was trimmed by 5 bases and J by 1 base, leaving 11 bases between them. Here the CDR3 DNA reads TGTGCCAGTAGTCTCGGACACAGTAACTATGGCTACACCTTC. The encoded protein is CASSLGHSNYGYTF.

This clone was seen a handful of times. In DNA, the CDR3 is TGTGCCAGCTCATCAGTGCAGCCAGGGTTCTATGGCTACACCTTC. Protein product: CASSSVQPGFYGYTF. The rearrangement uses TRBV18 and TRBJ1-2; D may be TRBD1 (5 bases). Germline V gene sequence: CDR1 KGHSH, CDR2 LQKENI. The CDR3 runs to 15 residues. Trimming cost V 5 bases and J 4 bases, with 17 bases left between them.

V usage is TRBV28 and J usage is TRBJ1-1; 7 bases line up with TRBD1. There are 14 residues in the CDR3. Losses at the gene ends were 7 bases for V and 5 bases for J; bases not matched to a gene: 10. Germline-derived CDR1 and CDR2 are MDHEN and SYDVKM. In DNA, the CDR3 is TGTGCCAGCAACCCCGGGCAGGGGGGTACTGAAGCTTTCTTT. This gives the protein CASNPGQGGTEAFF.

The V gene is TRBV7-9, the J gene TRBJ1-5; no reliable D call. The CDR3 consists of 18 residues. The V end was cut by 1 base, the J end by 4 bases, with 20 bases between. Germline lookup yields CDR1 SEHNR and CDR2 FQNEAQ (reference sequence). In DNA, the CDR3 is TGTGCCAGCAGCTTAGAGCCACGAGGGAGCGAGTATAATCAGCCCCAGCATTTT. Its translation: CASSLEPRGSEYNQPQHF.

The rearrangement uses TRBV29-1 and TRBJ2-2, with a possible D match to TRBD2 (5 bases). CDR1 and CDR2 from the germline V gene are SQVTM and ANQGSEA. With 3 bases removed from V and 4 bases from J, the gap between germline ends came to 12 bases. The CDR3 has 14 amino acids. The CDR3 DNA follows: TGCAGCGTTGATCCCGGGGAGAGCACCGGGGAGCTGTTTTTT. It specifies CSVDPGESTGELFF.

The chain combines TRBV28 with TRBJ2-3, with 12 positions matching TRBD2. Germline V gene sequence: CDR1 MDHEN, CDR2 SYDVKM. The V segment lost 4 bases and the J segment 2 bases; nucleotides outside the gene matches: 7. The length of the CDR3 is 17 residues. CDR3 nucleotide sequence: TGTGCCAGCAGTTCGGCCGGGACTAGCGGGTCCACAGATACGCAGTATTTT. It encodes CASSSAGTSGSTDTQYF. The whole variable domain, filled in from reference TRBV28 and TRBJ2-3, reads DVKVTQSSRYLVKRTGEKVFLECVQDMDHENMFWYRQDPGLGLRLIYFSYDVKMKEKGDIPEGYSVSREKKERFSLILESASTNQTSMYLCASSSAGTSGSTDTQYFGPGTRLTVL.

The chain uses TRBV7-2 and TRBJ2-1; 7 positions match TRBD2. With V trimmed by 6 bases and J by 4 bases, 12 bases remained unmatched. Germline V gives CDR1 SGHTA, CDR2 FQGNSA. The CDR3 loop spans 16 amino acids. The DNA of the CDR3 is TGTGCCAGCAGGCCCGCTGGGCGGGAGAGGTACAATGAGCAGTTCTTC. It yields the protein CASRPAGRERYNEQFF.

The chain uses TRBV14 and TRBJ2-1; TRBD2 might be the D (6 bases). Trimming shortened V by 6 bases and J by 6 bases, and 15 bases separated the two germline ends. Germline CDR1 is SGHDN and CDR2 is FVKESK. The length of the CDR3 is 14 residues. The CDR3 DNA follows: TGTGCCAGCAGTCGCGGGACTGGCCCCAATGAGCAGTTCTTC. Its translation is CASSRGTGPNEQFF. Complete variable domain (other parts from reference TRBV14 and TRBJ2-1): EAGVTQFPSHSVIEKGQTVTLRCDPISGHDNLYWYRRVMGKEIKFLLHFVKESKQDESGMPNNRFLAERTGGTYSTLKVQPAELEDSGVYFCASSRGTGPNEQFFGPGTRLTVL.

A few counts support this clone. The chain is built from TRBV6-1 and TRBJ2-5; 8 bases map to TRBD2. CDR3 size: 17 residues. J was trimmed by 5 bases and V by 4 bases; bases with no gene match: 15. CDR1 and CDR2 from the germline V gene are MNHNS and SASEGT. The CDR3 loop reads CASSANPAVGLAETQYF. As DNA, the CDR3 is TGTGCCAGCAGTGCGAACCCCGCGGTTGGACTAGCTGAGACCCAGTACTTC.

The V and J genes are TRBV4-2 and TRBJ2-1; D is unresolved. The V end was cut by 1 base, the J end by 5 bases, with 18 bases between. Germline-derived CDR1 and CDR2 are LGHNA and YNFKEQ. This CDR3 comprises 17 residues. The CDR3 DNA follows: TGTGCCAGCAGCCAAGGTCAGGCCCCCAGTCGTGACAATGAGCAGTTCTTC. Its protein is CASSQGQAPSRDNEQFF.